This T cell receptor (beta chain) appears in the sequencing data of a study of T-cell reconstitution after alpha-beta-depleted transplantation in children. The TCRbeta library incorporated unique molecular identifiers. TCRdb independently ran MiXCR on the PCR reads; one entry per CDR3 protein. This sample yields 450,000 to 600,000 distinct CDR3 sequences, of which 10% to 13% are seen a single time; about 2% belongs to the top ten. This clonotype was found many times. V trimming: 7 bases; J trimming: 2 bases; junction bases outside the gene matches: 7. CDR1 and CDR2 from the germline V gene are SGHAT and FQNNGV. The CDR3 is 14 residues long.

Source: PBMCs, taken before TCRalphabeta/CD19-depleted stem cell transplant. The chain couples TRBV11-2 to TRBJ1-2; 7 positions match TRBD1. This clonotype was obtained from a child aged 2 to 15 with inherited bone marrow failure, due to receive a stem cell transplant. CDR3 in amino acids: CASTFSGGNYGYTF. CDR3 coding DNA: TGTGCCAGCACGTTTTCAGGGGGGAACTATGGCTACACCTTC.